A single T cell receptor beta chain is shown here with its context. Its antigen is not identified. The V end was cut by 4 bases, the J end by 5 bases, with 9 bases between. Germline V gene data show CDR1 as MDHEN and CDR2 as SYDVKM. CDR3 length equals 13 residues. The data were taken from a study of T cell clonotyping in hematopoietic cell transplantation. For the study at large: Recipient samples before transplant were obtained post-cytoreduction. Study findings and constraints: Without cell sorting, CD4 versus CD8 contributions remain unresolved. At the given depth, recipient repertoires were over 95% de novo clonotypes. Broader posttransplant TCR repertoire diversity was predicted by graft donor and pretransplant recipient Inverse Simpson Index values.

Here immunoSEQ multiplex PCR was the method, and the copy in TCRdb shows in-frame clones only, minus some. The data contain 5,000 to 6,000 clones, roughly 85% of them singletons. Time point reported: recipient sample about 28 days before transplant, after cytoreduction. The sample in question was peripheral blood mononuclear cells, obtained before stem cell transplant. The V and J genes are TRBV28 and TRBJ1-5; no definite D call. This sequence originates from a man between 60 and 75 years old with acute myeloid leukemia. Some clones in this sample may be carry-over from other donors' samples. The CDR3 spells CASSSTPYQPQHF. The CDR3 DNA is TGTGCCAGCAGTTCCACACCCTATCAGCCCCAGCATTTT.